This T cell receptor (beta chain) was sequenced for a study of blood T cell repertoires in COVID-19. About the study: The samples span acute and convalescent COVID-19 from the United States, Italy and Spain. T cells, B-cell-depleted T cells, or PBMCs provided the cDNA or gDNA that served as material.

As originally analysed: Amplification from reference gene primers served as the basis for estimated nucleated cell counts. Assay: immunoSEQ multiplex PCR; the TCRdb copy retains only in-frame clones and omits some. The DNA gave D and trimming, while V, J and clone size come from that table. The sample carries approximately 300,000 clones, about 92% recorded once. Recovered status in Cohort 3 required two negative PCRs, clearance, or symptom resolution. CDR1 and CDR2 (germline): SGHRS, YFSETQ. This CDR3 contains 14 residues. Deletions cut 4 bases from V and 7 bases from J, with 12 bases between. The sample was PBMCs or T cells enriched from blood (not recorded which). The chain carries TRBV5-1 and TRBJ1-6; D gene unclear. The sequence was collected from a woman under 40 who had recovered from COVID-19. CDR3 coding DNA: TGCGCCAGCAGCCCCTCGATAGCAAATTCACCCCTCCACTTT. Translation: CASSPSIANSPLHF. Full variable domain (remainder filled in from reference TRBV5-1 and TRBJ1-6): KAGVTQTPRYLIKTRGQQVTLSCSPISGHRSVSWYQQTPGQGLQFLFEYFSETQRNKGNFPGRFSGRQFSNSRSEMNVSTLELGDSALYLCASSPSIANSPLHFGNGTRLTVT.